Sequencing of this T cell receptor beta chain was carried out in a study of shared clonotypes between healthy human individuals. Remarks on this clone: Its antigen is not identified.

General study findings and limits: What rarefaction showed was incomplete sorted-subset sequencing despite large depth. Only blood was sampled, and tissue TCR repertoires likely differ from blood ones.

Execution of the assay was at deep level. The assay was immunoSEQ multiplex PCR, and TCRdb's table has in-frame clones only and misses some. This sample has about 2 million clones, with over 85% found just once. Germline V gene sequence: CDR1 SQVTM, CDR2 ANQGSEA. With 6 bases clipped from V and 0 bases from J, the junction kept 6 bases outside the gene matches. The CDR3 consists of 15 residues. This receptor was taken from a man aged 18-30 years in good health. The material sequenced was naive CD4+ T cells sorted from blood. Subset specified: CD45RA+ positively selected. The chain joins TRBV29-1 to TRBJ1-2, with 11 nucleotides matching TRBD1. CDR3 coding DNA: TGCAGCGTGGGGACAGGGGGGAAGGCTAACTATGGCTACACCTTC. This translates into CSVGTGGKANYGYTF.